These T cell receptor beta chains were read from a single sample in a study of T cell changes during pregnancy in multiple sclerosis. Produced via immunoSEQ multiplex PCR; TCRdb's table is partial and in-frame only. Of 40,000 to 60,000 clones detected, over 90% appear once; the ten largest clones hold about 0.5%. The sequencing used CD4+ T cells from peripheral blood mononuclear cells, collected in the third trimester of pregnancy. These TCRs come from a female donor with multiple sclerosis, enrolled in a pregnancy study. The CDR3 runs from the conserved cysteine through the conserved F or W. The D gene is left open where the match is weak. For some rows the clone size is stated as once, few or many, or as a class when expanded; others skip it.

V gene: TRBV5-1
J gene: TRBJ1-2
CDR3 length: 14
D gene: -
clone size: once
CDR3 protein: CASSLDTDSYGYTF
CDR3 DNA: TGCGCCAGCAGCTTGGACACCGACAGCTATGGCTACACCTTC

V gene: TRBV6-1
J gene: TRBJ2-3
CDR3 length: 14
D gene: -
clone size: -
CDR3 protein: CASSENAGWDTQYF
CDR3 DNA: TGTGCCAGCAGTGAAAATGCAGGGTGGGATACGCAGTATTTT

V gene: TRBV19
J gene: TRBJ2-3
CDR3 length: 21
D gene: TRBD2
clone size: -
CDR3 protein: CASSTGLAGGFDFFSGDTQYF
CDR3 DNA: TGTGCCAGTAGTACGGGACTAGCGGGGGGGTTCGATTTTTTCTCAGGAGATACGCAGTATTTT

V gene: TRBV10-1
J gene: TRBJ2-7
CDR3 length: 13
D gene: -
clone size: -
CDR3 protein: CASSPGQAYEQYF
CDR3 DNA: TGCGCCAGCAGCCCCGGCCAGGCCTACGAGCAGTACTTC

V gene: TRBV6-1
J gene: TRBJ1-6
CDR3 length: 11
D gene: -
clone size: -
CDR3 protein: CASSEASGAEF
CDR3 DNA: TGTGCCAGCAGTGAAGCTTCAGGGGCGGAATTT

V gene: TRBV2
J gene: TRBJ1-3
CDR3 length: 12
D gene: TRBD1
clone size: -
CDR3 protein: CASRDRGNTIYF
CDR3 DNA: TGTGCCAGCAGAGACAGGGGGAACACCATATATTTT

V gene: TRBV15
J gene: TRBJ1-2
CDR3 length: 15
D gene: TRBD1
clone size: -
CDR3 protein: CATSRGELDRAGYTF
CDR3 DNA: TGTGCCACCAGCAGAGGGGAGTTGGACAGGGCCGGCTACACCTTC

V gene: TRBV6-1
J gene: TRBJ2-5
CDR3 length: 14
D gene: TRBD1
clone size: -
CDR3 protein: CASRGQANLQTQYF
CDR3 DNA: TGTGCCAGCAGAGGACAGGCAAATCTCCAGACCCAGTACTTC

V gene: TRBV29-1
J gene: TRBJ2-7
CDR3 length: 13
D gene: -
clone size: -
CDR3 protein: CSVERERGSEQYF
CDR3 DNA: TGCAGCGTTGAAAGGGAAAGGGGTAGTGAGCAGTACTTC

V gene: TRBV9
J gene: TRBJ1-2
CDR3 length: 14
D gene: TRBD1
clone size: -
CDR3 protein: CASSRTGFVAGYTF
CDR3 DNA: TGTGCCAGCAGCCGGACAGGGTTTGTTGCTGGCTACACCTTC

V gene: TRBV19
J gene: TRBJ1-6
CDR3 length: 14
D gene: -
clone size: -
CDR3 protein: CASSVGTTNSPLHF
CDR3 DNA: TGTGCCAGTAGTGTCGGGACTACTAATTCACCCCTCCACTTT

V gene: TRBV6-5
J gene: TRBJ2-1
CDR3 length: 16
D gene: TRBD2
clone size: -
CDR3 protein: CASSSLSGGAGSEQFF
CDR3 DNA: TGTGCCAGCAGTTCCCTCAGCGGGGGGGCCGGGAGTGAGCAGTTCTTC

V gene: TRBV5-1
J gene: TRBJ2-2
CDR3 length: 16
D gene: TRBD1
clone size: -
CDR3 protein: CASSLAGRGLSGELFF
CDR3 DNA: TGCGCCAGCAGCTTGGCGGGCAGGGGGCTTTCCGGGGAGCTGTTTTTT

V gene: TRBV5-4
J gene: TRBJ1-3
CDR3 length: 14
D gene: TRBD1
clone size: -
CDR3 protein: CASRADRALNTIYF
CDR3 DNA: TGTGCCAGCAGAGCGGACAGGGCTCTGAACACCATATATTTT

V gene: TRBV19
J gene: TRBJ1-5
CDR3 length: 22
D gene: -
clone size: -
CDR3 protein: CASSIDQWTPPGSSASNQPQHF
CDR3 DNA: TGTGCCAGTAGTATAGACCAGTGGACTCCCCCTGGGAGCTCTGCTAGCAATCAGCCCCAGCATTTT

V gene: TRBV5-4
J gene: TRBJ1-1
CDR3 length: 16
D gene: TRBD1
clone size: -
CDR3 protein: CASRTGTAISNTEAFF
CDR3 DNA: TGTGCCAGCAGAACCGGGACAGCAATCTCGAACACTGAAGCTTTCTTT

V gene: TRBV30
J gene: TRBJ1-6
CDR3 length: 14
D gene: -
clone size: once
CDR3 protein: CAWSPPRGFVALHF
CDR3 DNA: TGTGCCTGGAGTCCCCCTCGAGGATTTGTGGCCCTCCACTTT

V gene: TRBV25-1
J gene: TRBJ1-5
CDR3 length: 17
D gene: -
clone size: few
CDR3 protein: CASSESSGQSSNQPQHF
CDR3 DNA: TGTGCCAGCAGTGAATCTAGTGGACAGAGTAGCAATCAGCCCCAGCATTTT

V gene: TRBV2
J gene: TRBJ2-5
CDR3 length: 14
D gene: -
clone size: -
CDR3 protein: CASRPPSSGETQYF
CDR3 DNA: TGTGCCAGCAGGCCCCCCTCCAGCGGAGAGACCCAGTACTTC

V gene: TRBV15
J gene: TRBJ1-5
CDR3 length: 14
D gene: -
clone size: -
CDR3 protein: CATSRGTQGQPQHF
CDR3 DNA: TGTGCCACCAGCAGAGGAACACAGGGTCAGCCCCAGCATTTT

V gene: TRBV5-1
J gene: TRBJ2-1
CDR3 length: 14
D gene: TRBD2
clone size: -
CDR3 protein: CASGSGTSMYEQFF
CDR3 DNA: TGCGCCAGCGGATCCGGGACTAGCATGTATGAGCAGTTCTTC

V gene: TRBV14
J gene: TRBJ2-7
CDR3 length: 13
D gene: -
clone size: -
CDR3 protein: CASSPDRGAEQYF
CDR3 DNA: TGTGCCAGCAGCCCAGACCGTGGGGCCGAGCAGTACTTC

V gene: TRBV7-9
J gene: TRBJ1-2
CDR3 length: 14
D gene: -
clone size: few
CDR3 protein: CASSLAVTNYGYTF
CDR3 DNA: TGTGCCAGCAGCTTAGCAGTTACAAACTATGGCTACACCTTC

V gene: TRBV6-1
J gene: TRBJ2-1
CDR3 length: 14
D gene: TRBD2
clone size: -
CDR3 protein: CASNIQRGFNEQFF
CDR3 DNA: TGTGCCAGCAACATCCAGCGGGGGTTCAATGAGCAGTTCTTC

V gene: TRBV15
J gene: TRBJ1-5
CDR3 length: 15
D gene: -
clone size: -
CDR3 protein: CATSRDRVSNQPQHF
CDR3 DNA: TGTGCCACCAGCAGAGATCGCGTTAGCAATCAGCCCCAGCATTTT

V gene: TRBV2
J gene: TRBJ2-3
CDR3 length: 16
D gene: -
clone size: -
CDR3 protein: CASSEESVGLTDTQYF
CDR3 DNA: TGTGCCAGCAGTGAAGAATCGGTGGGCTTAACAGATACGCAGTATTTT

V gene: TRBV14
J gene: TRBJ1-2
CDR3 length: 15
D gene: TRBD1
clone size: -
CDR3 protein: CASSQEPRTGQGYTF
CDR3 DNA: TGTGCCAGCAGCCAAGAACCCCGGACAGGGCAAGGCTACACCTTC